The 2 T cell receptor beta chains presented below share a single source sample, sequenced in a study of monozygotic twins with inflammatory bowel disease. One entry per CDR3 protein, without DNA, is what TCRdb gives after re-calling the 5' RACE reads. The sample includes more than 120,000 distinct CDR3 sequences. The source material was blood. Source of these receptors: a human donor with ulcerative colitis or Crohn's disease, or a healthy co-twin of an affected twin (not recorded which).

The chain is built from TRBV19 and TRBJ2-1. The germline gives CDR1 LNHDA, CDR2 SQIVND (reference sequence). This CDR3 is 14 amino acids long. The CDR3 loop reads CASSIASSTNEQFF.

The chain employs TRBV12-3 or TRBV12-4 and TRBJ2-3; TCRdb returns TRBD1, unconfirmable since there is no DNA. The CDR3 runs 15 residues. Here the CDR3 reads CASSRTGYTADTQYF.